This T cell receptor (beta chain) derives from a study of T cell responses to AZD1222 COVID-19 vaccine. Clones were read by immunoSEQ multiplex PCR, and TCRdb kept only the in-frame ones, dropping some. The sample holds 140,000 to 150,000 clones, roughly 90% seen once. Germline V lookup: CDR1 MNHEY, CDR2 SMNVEV (reference sequence). V was clipped by 8 bases and J by 4 bases, with 17 bases between them. The CDR3 runs to 14 residues. On this clone itself: Its antigen is undetermined.

Study results and caveats: Just five to seven AZD1222 recipients tested seropositive at baseline. After two AZD1222 doses, spike-specific TCR breadth and depth rose versus day 0.

The chain recombines TRBV27 with TRBJ2-5; D remains unclear. This specimen was peripheral blood, taken 28 days after the second AZD1222 dose. This TCR derives from an adult who received the AZD1222 COVID-19 vaccine. This CDR3 is CASGNPLARETQYF. DNA of the CDR3: TGTGCCAGCGGTAACCCTCTCGCGAGAGAGACCCAGTACTTC.